This T cell receptor beta chain stems from a study of Siglec-9 on CD8 T cells in melanoma (dated 2019 in TCRdb). For context, the study as a whole: The study examined the expression of Siglec-9 on CD8+ T cells and how Siglec-9 regulates T cells within the melanoma tumor microenvironment.

The full study reports these points: An effector memory CD8+ T-cell subset that appeared to accumulate within melanoma tumors was reported to be marked and regulated by Siglec-9.

The CDR3 starts with the cysteine, ends with the phenylalanine, and has 13 residues. The only DNA kept is the CDR3, 39 bases in frame from the first base. The germline V gene sets CDR1 to SGHDN and CDR2 to FVKESK. The germline ends are 8 bases apart after V is trimmed by 3 bases and J by 5 bases. The library was prepared using the immunoSEQ multiplex PCR assay. Imported from immuneACCESS, the table was reduced by TCRdb to in-frame sequences with V and J called. These copies leave out some clones; in studies compared against another copy, an unresolved V gene accounts for under half, and the cause of the remainder is not known. This sample holds 25,000 to 30,000 clones; about 80% were observed only once. The leading ten clones occupy 5.8% of the sample. A remark on this clone: It lacks a known antigen. Nothing much larger sits one base from this clone, and base qualities are not available.

The V gene is TRBV14 and the J gene is TRBJ1-5; the D gene is possibly TRBD1, with 5 bases matching. Sequencing was done on a sample of Siglec-9- CD8+ T cells sorted from blood. Interpreted using the paper, the cell subset or site label stands for: CD8 T cells lacking Siglec-9. This clonotype was obtained from a human donor in good health. DNA sequence: TGTGCCAGCAGCCAGGGACGATATCAGCCCCAGCATTTT. Its translation is CASSQGRYQPQHF.